The 28 T cell receptor beta chains below all came from one sample that was sequenced in a study of STAT3 mutations in large granular lymphocyte leukemia. General study results and limits: Every T-LGLL patient had at least one immunodominant TCRbeta clonotype.

Using immunoSEQ multiplex PCR, the repertoire was profiled, and TCRdb retains in-frame clones only, with some absent. The data contain roughly 6,600 clones, approximately 62% of them singletons. What these receptors recognize is not known. The source material was peripheral blood mononuclear cells. The origin of the receptors is a boy aged 10-17 years with T-cell large granular lymphocyte leukemia. Some clones in this sample may be carry-over from other donors' samples.

The CDR3 DNA reads TGTGCCAGCAGTGAATCGATCAGTAACTATGGCTACACCTTC. It encodes CASSESISNYGYTF. V usage is TRBV6-1 and J usage is TRBJ1-2; D unclear. Germline loops: CDR1 MNHNS, CDR2 SASEGT. Trimming left V 2 bases short and J 1 base short, with 8 bases between. The CDR3 extends over 14 amino acids.

The chain's CDR3 is CSVVPPGHSSPYEQYF. The CDR3 region has the DNA TGCAGCGTTGTGCCTCCGGGACACTCAAGCCCCTACGAGCAGTACTTC. The chain employs TRBV29-1 and TRBJ2-7; D might be TRBD1 (6 bases). Germline CDR1 and CDR2: SQVTM and ANQGSEA. The CDR3 has 16 residues. V was clipped by 4 bases and J by 2 bases, with 21 bases between them.

The chain employs TRBV5-1 and TRBJ2-1; 8 nucleotides agree with TRBD2. V shed 5 bases, J shed 6 bases, and the junction held 7 bases outside the gene matches. The CDR3 has 14 amino acids. Germline lookup yields CDR1 SGHRS and CDR2 YFSETQ. CDR3 in amino acids: CASSRGGRVNEQFF. CDR3 bases: TGCGCCAGCAGTCGGGGGGGCCGTGTCAATGAGCAGTTCTTC.

In its sample, this clone was seen once. This chain links TRBV28 with TRBJ2-7; TRBD1 agrees at 8 bases. CDR1 and CDR2 (germline): MDHEN, SYDVKM. Trimming at V came to 4 bases and at J to 3 bases, leaving 5 bases not matched to a gene. The CDR3 loop spans 14 amino acids. The CDR3 DNA sequence: TGTGCCAGCAGTTCAACAGGGGGAGGCTACGAGCAGTACTTC. Protein: CASSSTGGGYEQYF.

The chain links TRBV4-3 to TRBJ2-7; D might be TRBD1 (7 bases). The CDR3 covers 16 residues. Germline V CDR1 and CDR2: LGHNA, YSLEER. V lost 0 bases, J lost 4 bases, and 16 bases lay in between. The DNA of the CDR3 is TGCGCCAGCAGCCAAGATCGGCGACAGGGAGGATACGAGCAGTACTTC. It translates to CASSQDRRQGGYEQYF.

V gene TRBV5-4 combines with J gene TRBJ2-3; tentative D call: TRBD2 (6 bases). Between the trimmed V and J ends, which lost 3 bases and 1 base, there was a span of 15 bases. The CDR3 is 16 residues long. Per germline, CDR1 SGHNT and CDR2 YYREEE (reference sequence). CDR3 sequence: CASSSWGVLGTDTQYF. The DNA of the CDR3 is TGTGCCAGCAGCTCCTGGGGGGTACTAGGCACAGATACGCAGTATTTT.

The gene calls are TRBV5-1 and TRBJ2-7, with D uncertain. The length of the CDR3 is 13 residues. Per the germline V gene, CDR1 is SGHRS and CDR2 is YFSETQ. V was clipped by 4 bases and J by 0 bases, with 8 bases between them. The CDR3 nucleotides are TGCGCCAGCAGCGACGGCCTCTCCTACGAGCAGTACTTC. Amino acid sequence: CASSDGLSYEQYF.

The DNA of the CDR3 is TGTGCCTGGAGTCTAACAGGGGGCAATTCACCCCTCCACTTT. Protein: CAWSLTGGNSPLHF. V usage is TRBV30 and J usage is TRBJ1-6; 9 bases line up with TRBD1. The CDR3 has 14 residues. Germline loops: CDR1 GTSNPN, CDR2 SVGIG (reference sequence). Germline trimming cut 2 bases from V and 7 bases from J; bases unmatched to any gene: 3.

The chain is built from TRBV30 and TRBJ2-5; 8 bases fit TRBD2. Germline CDR1 and CDR2: GTSNPN and SVGIG (reference sequence). The V segment lost 5 bases and the J segment 1 base; nucleotides outside the gene matches: 3. The CDR3 is 13 residues long. The CDR3 DNA sequence: TGTGCCTGGGCGGGGGGCCTCCAAGAGACCCAGTACTTC. Protein sequence: CAWAGGLQETQYF.

This CDR3 is CASSFSSQETQYF. The CDR3 DNA follows: TGCGCCAGCAGCTTCAGTAGTCAAGAGACCCAGTACTTC. The V and J genes are TRBV5-1 and TRBJ2-5; no reliable D call. Germline values: CDR1 SGHRS, CDR2 YFSETQ. The CDR3 is made up of 13 amino acids. Deletions cut 2 bases from V and 2 bases from J, with 7 bases between. The full variable domain, completed using reference TRBV5-1 and TRBJ2-5, is KAGVTQTPRYLIKTRGQQVTLSCSPISGHRSVSWYQQTPGQGLQFLFEYFSETQRNKGNFPGRFSGRQFSNSRSEMNVSTLELGDSALYLCASSFSSQETQYFGPGTRLLVL.

By sample share, this clone is medium-sized. This chain connects TRBV25-1 to TRBJ2-5; D perhaps matches TRBD1 (6 bases). The CDR3 length is 14 residues. The germline gives CDR1 MGHDK, CDR2 SYGVNS. V lost 3 bases and J 5 bases, leaving 13 bases between the germline ends. CDR3 DNA: TGTGCCAGCAGTGAGAGGGGGTCCTACGAGACCCAGTACTTC. Residues: CASSERGSYETQYF. Supplemented by reference TRBV25-1 and TRBJ2-5, the full variable domain reads EADIYQTPRYLVIGTGKKITLECSQTMGHDKMYWYQQDPGMELHLIHYSYGVNSTEKGDLSSESTVSRIRTEHFPLTLESARPSHTSQYLCASSERGSYETQYFGPGTRLLVL.

This clone came up a few times. This rearrangement joins TRBV18 to TRBJ2-7, with 10 bases matching TRBD1. With V trimmed by 3 bases and J by 4 bases, 6 bases remained unmatched. The CDR3 extends over 15 amino acids. Germline V gives CDR1 KGHSH, CDR2 LQKENI. The CDR3 DNA follows: TGTGCCAGCTCACCCGGGACAGGGGAATCGTACGAGCAGTACTTC. Translating it yields CASSPGTGESYEQYF.

The chain links TRBV5-1 to TRBJ1-4; D uncertain. Germline CDR1 is SGHRS and CDR2 is YFSETQ. The V gene lost 0 bases and the J gene lost 10 bases, with 10 bases spanning the gap. The CDR3 is 13 amino acids. The CDR3 sequence is CASSLVGRRKLFF. The DNA of the CDR3 is TGCGCCAGCAGCTTGGTTGGCCGGCGAAAACTGTTTTTT.

This clone was seen a handful of times. DNA of the CDR3: TGTGCCAGCAGCTTCGGTCCGGGACAGGGGAACTATGGCTACACCTTC. Translating gives CASSFGPGQGNYGYTF. This sequence joins TRBV5-4 and TRBJ1-2, with 10 bases lining up with TRBD1. Germline values: CDR1 SGHNT, CDR2 YYREEE (reference sequence). The CDR3 is 16 amino acids. V shed 2 bases, J shed 2 bases, and the junction held 6 bases outside the gene matches.

The chain links TRBV2 to TRBJ2-7; the D gene could be TRBD1 or TRBD2 (5 bases each). The germline V gene encodes CDR1 SNHLY and CDR2 FYNNEI. Between the trimmed V and J ends, which lost 4 bases and 7 bases, there was a span of 11 bases. The CDR3 is 12 amino acids. The CDR3 loop reads CASSGDPLEQYF. The CDR3 DNA sequence: TGTGCCAGCAGTGGGGACCCCTTGGAGCAGTACTTC.

The gene calls are TRBV4-3 and TRBJ1-5, with D perhaps TRBD1 (6 bases). Germline CDR1 is LGHNA and CDR2 is YSLEER. V was trimmed by 3 bases and J by 8 bases, leaving 17 bases between them. The CDR3 sequence is 15 residues long. The CDR3 reads CASSHQREGGEPQHF. As DNA, the CDR3 is TGCGCCAGCAGCCATCAAAGGGAAGGGGGGGAGCCCCAGCATTTT.

The chain couples TRBV18 to TRBJ2-7, with 7 nucleotides matching TRBD1. Losses at the gene ends were 6 bases for V and 3 bases for J; bases not matched to a gene: 5. This CDR3 has 13 residues. Germline V gene sequence: CDR1 KGHSH, CDR2 LQKENI. CDR3 DNA: TGTGCCAGCTCTCAAGACAGGGACTACGAGCAGTACTTC. As protein: CASSQDRDYEQYF. The full variable domain, rest sourced from reference TRBV18 and TRBJ2-7, is NAGVMQNPRHLVRRRGQEARLRCSPMKGHSHVYWYRQLPEEGLKFMVYLQKENIIDESGMPKERFSAEFPKEGPSILRIQQVVRGDSAAYFCASSQDRDYEQYFGPGTRLTVT.

CDR3 protein: CASSPLAGNNEQFF. CDR3 nucleotide sequence: TGTGCCAGCAGCCCCCTCGCAGGGAACAATGAGCAGTTCTTC. This chain joins TRBV5-6 and TRBJ2-1; D perhaps matches TRBD1 (5 bases). There are 14 residues in the CDR3. Trimming pared 4 bases from V and 5 bases from J, leaving 13 bases between. The germline gives CDR1 SGHDT, CDR2 YYEEEE. Complete variable domain (other parts from reference TRBV5-6 and TRBJ2-1): DAGVTQSPTHLIKTRGQQVTLRCSPKSGHDTVSWYQQALGQGPQFIFQYYEEEERQRGNFPDRFSGHQFPNYSSELNVNALLLGDSALYLCASSPLAGNNEQFFGPGTRLTVL.

There are a few counts of this clone. V and J are TRBV7-9 and TRBJ2-7, with 9 bases fitting TRBD1. V lost 5 bases, J lost 4 bases, and 6 bases stayed unmatched. This CDR3 comprises 14 residues. Germline V gives CDR1 SEHNR, CDR2 FQNEAQ (reference sequence). The CDR3 loop is CASSQVTGGYEQYF. The CDR3 region has the DNA TGTGCCAGCAGCCAAGTGACAGGGGGATACGAGCAGTACTTC.

This chain uses TRBV9 with TRBJ2-7; TRBD1 aligns across 8 bases. The CDR3 has 16 residues. Germline CDR1 is SGDLS and CDR2 is YYNGEE. Trimming cost V 0 bases and J 1 base; bases outside gene matches: 6. For the CDR3, the DNA is TGTGCCAGCAGCGTAGGGGCCACAGGGGGATCCTACGAGCAGTACTTC. Encoded protein: CASSVGATGGSYEQYF.

This clone was seen a handful of times. The chain couples TRBV5-1 to TRBJ2-7, with TRBD1 as a possible D gene (6 bases). The CDR3 totals 14 residues. Germline V lookup: CDR1 SGHRS, CDR2 YFSETQ. The V and J ends lost 2 bases and 6 bases respectively, with 15 bases between them. CDR3 in DNA: TGCGCCAGCAGCTTTCAACAGGGTTCTGGCGAGCAGTACTTC. Residues: CASSFQQGSGEQYF.

This clone was seen a handful of times. V and J are TRBV27 and TRBJ2-7; D is possibly TRBD2 (5 bases). The CDR3 has 14 residues. V lost 7 bases and J 2 bases, leaving 15 bases between the germline ends. In germline, CDR1 is MNHEY, CDR2 SMNVEV (reference sequence). The CDR3 coding sequence is TGTGCCAGCACCACGAGCGGCCGTCCCTACGAGCAGTACTTC. It codes for CASTTSGRPYEQYF.

This clone was picked up a small number of times. The rearrangement joins TRBV19 to TRBJ1-5; D not certain. The length of the CDR3 is 15 residues. Germline V gives CDR1 LNHDA, CDR2 SQIVND (reference sequence). Trimming pared 2 bases from V and 4 bases from J, leaving 12 bases between. In DNA, the CDR3 is TGTGCCAGTAGTATAAAGACGGCCCGGAATCAGCCCCAGCATTTT. It is translated as CASSIKTARNQPQHF.

The CDR3 spells CSVRTRLSYNEQFF. The CDR3 DNA reads TGCAGCGTCCGAACCCGTCTGTCCTACAATGAGCAGTTCTTC. This chain uses TRBV29-1 with TRBJ2-1; D gene unclear. The CDR3 sequence is 14 residues long. V was pared by 6 bases and J by 1 base, with 13 bases between. Germline-derived CDR1 and CDR2 are SQVTM and ANQGSEA.

This clone occurred a few times. The V gene is TRBV7-8, the J gene TRBJ2-7; D not certain. This CDR3 comprises 14 residues. Germline-derived CDR1 and CDR2 are SGHVS and FQNEAQ. Trimming removed 2 bases at V and 5 bases at J, with 13 bases between. In DNA form, the CDR3 reads TGTGCCAGCAGCTTAATGGGGATCTCGGACGAGCAGTACTTC. Residues: CASSLMGISDEQYF.

The V call is TRBV29-1, the J call TRBJ1-6; D gene uncertain. Germline CDR1 reads SQVTM; CDR2 reads ANQGSEA. The V gene lost 6 bases and the J gene lost 6 bases, with 12 bases spanning the gap. The CDR3 length is 13 residues. CDR3 sequence: CSVETTPNSPLHF. The CDR3 DNA sequence: TGCAGCGTCGAGACGACCCCTAATTCACCCCTCCACTTT.

This clone showed up just a few times. V is TRBV30 and J is TRBJ1-1; 9 bases are a match to TRBD1. V lost 8 bases to trimming and J lost 0 bases; unmatched junction nucleotides: 7. The CDR3 totals 14 residues. From germline, CDR1 is GTSNPN and CDR2 SVGIG (reference sequence). In DNA, the CDR3 is TGTGCCGGGGGGGACAGGGTCATGAACACTGAAGCTTTCTTT. Residues: CAGGDRVMNTEAFF.

In this sample, this clone turned up a few times. The chain is built from TRBV9 and TRBJ2-3, with D perhaps TRBD2 (6 bases). The CDR3 totals 14 residues. CDR1 is SGDLS, CDR2 YYNGEE, per germline. V was trimmed by 3 bases and J by 2 bases, leaving 10 bases between them. The CDR3 sequence: CASSDPGATDTQYF. CDR3 sequence (DNA): TGTGCCAGCAGCGACCCGGGAGCCACAGATACGCAGTATTTT. Full variable domain (missing parts from reference TRBV9 and TRBJ2-3): DSGVTQTPKHLITATGQRVTLRCSPRSGDLSVYWYQQSLDQGLQFLIQYYNGEERAKGNILERFSAQQFPDLHSELNLSSLELGDSALYFCASSDPGATDTQYFGPGTRLTVL.